This T cell receptor beta chain was profiled in a study of T-cell reconstitution after alpha-beta-depleted transplantation in children. This clonotype was recorded many times. The V and J ends lost 8 bases and 6 bases respectively, with 16 bases between them. There are 13 residues in the CDR3. Germline CDR1 and CDR2: WSHSY and SAAADI. Unique molecular identifiers were incorporated when the TCRbeta library was constructed. TCRdb re-called the PCR reads with MiXCR, one entry per CDR3 protein. Altogether some 500,000 distinct CDR3 sequences are present, around 19% being singletons, with the ten largest covering 3.3%.

Sequenced here: PBMCs from the stem cell graft donor, sampled from the stem cell graft. The chain links TRBV10-2 to TRBJ1-2, with D possibly matching TRBD1 (6 bases). The sequence was collected from a human donor who donated a stem cell graft to a child with acute lymphoblastic leukemia. CDR3 residues: CASRLDSFNGYTF. In nucleotides, the CDR3 is TGCGCCAGCCGCCTGGACAGTTTTAATGGCTACACCTTC.